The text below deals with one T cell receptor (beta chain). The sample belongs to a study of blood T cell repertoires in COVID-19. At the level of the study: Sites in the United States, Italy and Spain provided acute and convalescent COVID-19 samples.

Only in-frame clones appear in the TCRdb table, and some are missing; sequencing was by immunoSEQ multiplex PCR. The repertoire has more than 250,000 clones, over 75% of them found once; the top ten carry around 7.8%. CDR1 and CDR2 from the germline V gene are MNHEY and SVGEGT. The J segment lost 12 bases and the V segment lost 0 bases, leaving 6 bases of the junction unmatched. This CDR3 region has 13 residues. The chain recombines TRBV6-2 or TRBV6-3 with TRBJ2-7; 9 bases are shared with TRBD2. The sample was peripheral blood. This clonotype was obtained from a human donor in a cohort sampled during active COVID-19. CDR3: CASSYSGLANPYF. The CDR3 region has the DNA TGTGCCAGCAGTTACTCGGGACTAGCCAACCCGTACTTC.